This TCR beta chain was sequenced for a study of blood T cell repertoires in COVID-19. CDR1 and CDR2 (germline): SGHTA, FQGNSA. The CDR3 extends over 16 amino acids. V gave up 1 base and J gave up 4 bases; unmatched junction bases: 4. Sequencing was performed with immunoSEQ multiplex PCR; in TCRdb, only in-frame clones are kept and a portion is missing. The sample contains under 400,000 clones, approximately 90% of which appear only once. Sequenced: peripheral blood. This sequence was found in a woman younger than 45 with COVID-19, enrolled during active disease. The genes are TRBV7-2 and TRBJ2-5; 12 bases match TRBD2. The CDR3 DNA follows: TGTGCCAGCAGCTTAGGTCCTAGCGGGGGGGGAGAGACCCAGTACTTC. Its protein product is CASSLGPSGGGETQYF. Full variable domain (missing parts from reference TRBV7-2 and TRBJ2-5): GAGVSQSPSNKVTEKGKDVELRCDPISGHTALYWYRQSLGQGLEFLIYFQGNSAPDKSGLPSDRFSAERTGGSVSTLTIQRTQQEDSAVYLCASSLGPSGGGETQYFGPGTRLLVL.